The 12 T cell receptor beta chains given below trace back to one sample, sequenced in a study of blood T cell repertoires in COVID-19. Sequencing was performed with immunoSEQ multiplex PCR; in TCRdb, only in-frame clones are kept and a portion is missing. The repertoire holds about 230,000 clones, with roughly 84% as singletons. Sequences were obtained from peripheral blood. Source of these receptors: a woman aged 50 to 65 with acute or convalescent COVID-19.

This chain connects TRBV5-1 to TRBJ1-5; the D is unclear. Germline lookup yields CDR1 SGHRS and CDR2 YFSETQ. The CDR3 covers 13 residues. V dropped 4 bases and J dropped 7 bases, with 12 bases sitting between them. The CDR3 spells CASSPGIDQPQHF. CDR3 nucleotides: TGCGCCAGCAGCCCAGGAATAGACCAGCCCCAGCATTTT. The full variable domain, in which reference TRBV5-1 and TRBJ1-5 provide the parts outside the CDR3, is KAGVTQTPRYLIKTRGQQVTLSCSPISGHRSVSWYQQTPGQGLQFLFEYFSETQRNKGNFPGRFSGRQFSNSRSEMNVSTLELGDSALYLCASSPGIDQPQHFGDGTRLSIL.

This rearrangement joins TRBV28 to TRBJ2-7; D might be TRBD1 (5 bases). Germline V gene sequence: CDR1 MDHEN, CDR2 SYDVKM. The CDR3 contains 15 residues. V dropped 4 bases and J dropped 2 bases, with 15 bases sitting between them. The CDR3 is CASSSPAGNTYEQYF. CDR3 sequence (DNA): TGTGCCAGCAGTTCCCCAGCAGGGAACACCTACGAGCAGTACTTC.

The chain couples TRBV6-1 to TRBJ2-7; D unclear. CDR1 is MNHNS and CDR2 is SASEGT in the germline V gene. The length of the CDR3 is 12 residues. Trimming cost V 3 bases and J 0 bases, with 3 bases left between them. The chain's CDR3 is CASSEYSYEQYF. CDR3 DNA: TGTGCCAGCAGTGAGTACTCCTACGAGCAGTACTTC.

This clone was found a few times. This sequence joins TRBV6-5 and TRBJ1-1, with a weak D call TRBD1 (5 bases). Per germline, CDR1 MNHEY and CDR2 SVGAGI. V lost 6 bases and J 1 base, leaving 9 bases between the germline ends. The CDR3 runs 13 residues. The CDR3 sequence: CASRLTENTEAFF. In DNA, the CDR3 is TGTGCCAGCAGGTTGACAGAGAACACTGAAGCTTTCTTT.

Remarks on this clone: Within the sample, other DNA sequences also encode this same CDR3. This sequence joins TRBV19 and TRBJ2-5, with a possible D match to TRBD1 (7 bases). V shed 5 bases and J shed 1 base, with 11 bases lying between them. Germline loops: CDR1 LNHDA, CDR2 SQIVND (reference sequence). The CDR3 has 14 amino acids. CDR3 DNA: TGTGCCAGTAGTTCCCAGGGGGGCCAAGAGACCCAGTACTTC. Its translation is CASSSQGGQETQYF. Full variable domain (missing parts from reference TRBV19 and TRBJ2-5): DGGITQSPKYLFRKEGQNVTLSCEQNLNHDAMYWYRQDPGQGLRLIYYSQIVNDFQKGDIAEGYSVSREKKESFPLTVTSAQKNPTAFYLCASSSQGGQETQYFGPGTRLLVL.

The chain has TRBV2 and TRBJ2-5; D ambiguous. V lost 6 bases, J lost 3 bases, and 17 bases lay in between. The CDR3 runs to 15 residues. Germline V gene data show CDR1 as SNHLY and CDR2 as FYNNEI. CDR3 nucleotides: TGTGCCAGCAGCCGTGGCCTCGACTTGGAAGAGACCCAGTACTTC. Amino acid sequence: CASSRGLDLEETQYF.

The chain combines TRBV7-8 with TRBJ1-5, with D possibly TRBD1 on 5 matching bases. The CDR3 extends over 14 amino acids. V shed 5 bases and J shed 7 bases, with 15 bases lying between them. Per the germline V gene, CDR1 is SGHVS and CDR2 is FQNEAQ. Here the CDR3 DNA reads TGTGCCAGCAGCGTGGAATGGGGGGTGCAGCCCCAGCATTTT. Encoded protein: CASSVEWGVQPQHF.

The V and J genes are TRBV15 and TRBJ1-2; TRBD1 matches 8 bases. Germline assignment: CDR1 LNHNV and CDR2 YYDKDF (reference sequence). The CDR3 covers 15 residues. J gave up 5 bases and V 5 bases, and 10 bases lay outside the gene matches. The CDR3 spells CATSPPGQAIYGYTF. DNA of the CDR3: TGTGCCACCAGCCCTCCGGGACAGGCTATATATGGCTACACCTTC. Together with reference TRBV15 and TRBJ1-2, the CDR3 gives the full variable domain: DAMVIQNPRYQVTQFGKPVTLSCSQTLNHNVMYWYQQKSSQAPKLLFHYYDKDFNNEADTPDNFQSRRPNTSFCFLDIRSPGLGDTAMYLCATSPPGQAIYGYTFGSGTRLTVV.

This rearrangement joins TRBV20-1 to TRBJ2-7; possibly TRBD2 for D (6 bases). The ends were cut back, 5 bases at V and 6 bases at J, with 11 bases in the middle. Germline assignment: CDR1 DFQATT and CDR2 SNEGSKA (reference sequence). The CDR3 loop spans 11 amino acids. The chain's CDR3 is CSAAGYGEQYF. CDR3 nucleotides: TGCAGTGCTGCGGGGTACGGCGAGCAGTACTTC.

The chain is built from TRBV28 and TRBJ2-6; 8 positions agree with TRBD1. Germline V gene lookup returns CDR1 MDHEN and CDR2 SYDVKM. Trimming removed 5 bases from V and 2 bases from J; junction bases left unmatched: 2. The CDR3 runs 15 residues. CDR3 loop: CASSPRGPGANVLTF. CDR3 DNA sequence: TGTGCCAGCAGTCCCAGGGGGCCTGGGGCCAACGTCCTGACTTTC.

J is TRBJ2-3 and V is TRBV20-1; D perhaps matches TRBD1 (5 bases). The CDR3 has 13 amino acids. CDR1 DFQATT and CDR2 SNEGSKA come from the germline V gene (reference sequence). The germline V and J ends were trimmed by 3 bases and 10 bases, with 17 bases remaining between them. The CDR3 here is CSASKTASEAQYF. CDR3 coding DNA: TGCAGTGCTAGTAAGACAGCCAGTGAAGCGCAGTATTTT.

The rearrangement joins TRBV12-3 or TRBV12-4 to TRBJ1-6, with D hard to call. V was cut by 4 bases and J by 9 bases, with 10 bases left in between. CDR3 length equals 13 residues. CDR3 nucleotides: TGTGCCAGCAGTTCGCGAGGAGGTTCACCCCTCCACTTT. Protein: CASSSRGGSPLHF.